Each of the 18 T cell receptor beta chains below was sequenced from the same sample in a study of blood T cells in healthy people across ages. Primers used in a second PCR of about 7 to 12 cycles were a sample-barcoded 5' primer and a J-beta primer mix. In TCRdb, the 5' RACE reads were re-called with MiXCR into one record per CDR3 protein. The data contain hundreds of thousands of distinct CDR3 sequences, 56% of them singletons. What was sequenced was blood. The receptors were gathered from a man aged 40-49 years in good health.

In its sample, this clonotype was seen a few times. The rearrangement links TRBV4-1 to TRBJ2-3; 12 bases fit TRBD2. This CDR3 has 18 residues. CDR1 and CDR2 from the germline V gene are MGHRA and YSYEKL. With 0 bases clipped from V and 2 bases from J, the junction kept 6 bases outside the gene matches. The CDR3 here is CASSQDPGLAGSTDTQYF. Here the CDR3 DNA reads TGCGCCAGCAGCCAAGATCCGGGACTAGCGGGTTCCACAGATACGCAGTATTTT.

The gene calls are TRBV27 and TRBJ2-3; TRBD1 matches 8 bases. The CDR3 extends over 15 amino acids. Germline V gives CDR1 MNHEY, CDR2 SMNVEV (reference sequence). Trimming at V came to 7 bases and at J to 3 bases, leaving 9 bases not matched to a gene. CDR3 in amino acids: CASNRRTGRTDTQYF. CDR3 nucleotide sequence: TGTGCCAGCAATCGACGGACAGGGAGGACAGATACGCAGTATTTT.

The chain combines TRBV20-1 with TRBJ2-1, with D possibly being TRBD1 (6 bases). The assigned J gene may be wrong: the sequence end matches TRBJ2-7 better. Germline V lookup: CDR1 DFQATT, CDR2 SNEGSKA (reference sequence). The CDR3 is 15 residues long. This CDR3 is CSANRVGGSYNEQYF. The CDR3 DNA sequence: TGCAGTGCTAACAGGGTTGGGGGCTCCTACAATGAGCAGTACTTC.

This clonotype was picked up a small number of times. This rearrangement joins TRBV7-2 to TRBJ2-3; D unclear. From germline, CDR1 is SGHTA and CDR2 FQGNSA. V lost 7 bases and J 0 bases, leaving 5 bases between the germline ends. This CDR3 is 12 amino acids long. In DNA form, the CDR3 reads TGTGCCAGCATGCAGAGCACAGATACGCAGTATTTT. Translated, it gives CASMQSTDTQYF.

This chain uses TRBV28 with TRBJ2-7; no definite D call. Germline V gene data show CDR1 as MDHEN and CDR2 as SYDVKM. V gave up 9 bases and J gave up 2 bases, with 14 bases separating them. The CDR3 totals 13 residues. The CDR3 loop is CASLGIVTYEQYF. Written as DNA, the CDR3 is TGTGCCAGTTTGGGGATAGTGACCTACGAGCAGTACTTC.

The chain couples TRBV12-3 or TRBV12-4 to TRBJ2-7; TRBD2 matches at 7 bases. The V segment lost 3 bases and the J segment 2 bases; nucleotides outside the gene matches: 7. This CDR3 is 15 amino acids long. The CDR3, as DNA: TGTGCCAGCAGTTTGGCGGGAGCCCTCCCCTACGAGCAGTACTTC. Amino acid sequence: CASSLAGALPYEQYF.

J is TRBJ2-6 and V is TRBV12-3 or TRBV12-4; no reliable D call. The CDR3 length is 13 residues. Trimming pared 6 bases from V and 14 bases from J, leaving 17 bases between. The CDR3 DNA reads TGTGCCAGCAGCCAAACTTCAAGGCCCCTCCTGACTTTC. Translated, it gives CASSQTSRPLLTF.

This clonotype showed up just once. The chain couples TRBV20-1 to TRBJ2-7; D is possibly TRBD1 (5 bases). Germline CDR1 is DFQATT and CDR2 is SNEGSKA (reference sequence). This CDR3 spans 12 amino acids. Trimming stripped 3 bases from V and 6 bases from J, with 12 bases between. The CDR3 here is CSASVREVEQYF. CDR3 nucleotide sequence: TGCAGTGCTAGCGTCAGGGAAGTCGAGCAGTACTTC.

This clonotype was found a few times. This rearrangement joins TRBV7-3 to TRBJ1-2; 10 nucleotides agree with TRBD1. The length of the CDR3 is 13 residues. Germline V gene data show CDR1 as SGHTA and CDR2 as FQGTGA. Losses at the gene ends were 4 bases for V and 6 bases for J; bases not matched to a gene: 2. CDR3 region: CASSSGTGDGYTF. CDR3 in DNA: TGTGCCAGCAGCTCCGGGACAGGGGATGGCTACACCTTC.

There are many counts of this clonotype. The rearrangement uses TRBV20-1 and TRBJ2-3; TRBD2 agrees at 10 bases. The CDR3 runs to 12 residues. V lost 5 bases and J lost 4; bases outside the gene matches: 0. Germline lookup yields CDR1 DFQATT and CDR2 SNEGSKA (reference sequence). CDR3 nucleotides: TGCAGTGCTCTAGCGGGAGCAGATACGCAGTATTTT. Protein: CSALAGADTQYF.

A few counts support this clonotype. The chain couples TRBV28 to TRBJ2-7, with TRBD1 matching 7 bases. V lost 6 bases, J lost 2 bases, and 10 bases stayed unmatched. Germline V gene sequence: CDR1 MDHEN, CDR2 SYDVKM. The CDR3 is 15 amino acids. The CDR3 sequence: CASSLTRTGPYEQYF. As DNA, the CDR3 is TGTGCCAGCAGCCTAACCCGGACAGGACCCTACGAGCAGTACTTC.

V and J are TRBV6-1 and TRBJ2-5; D unresolved. CDR3 length: 15 residues. V was cut by 3 bases and J by 0 bases, with 11 bases left in between. CDR1 and CDR2 from the germline V gene are MNHNS and SASEGT. The chain's CDR3 is CASSDLERYQETQYF. As DNA, the CDR3 is TGTGCCAGCAGTGACCTGGAACGGTACCAAGAGACCCAGTACTTC.

This clonotype was detected only a few times. The V gene is TRBV10-2, the J gene TRBJ2-1, with 12 bases that match TRBD2. With V trimmed by 4 bases and J by 4 bases, 11 bases remained unmatched. The CDR3 has 18 amino acids. Looked up from germline, CDR1 is WSHSY and CDR2 is SAAADI. The CDR3 region has the DNA TGCGCCAGCAGTGGAGAGAGGACTAGCGGGACCTTATACAATGAGCAGTTCTTC. It translates to CASSGERTSGTLYNEQFF.

The sample holds a few counts of this clonotype. This sequence joins TRBV6-5 and TRBJ2-2; D uncertain. The CDR3 is 13 amino acids. The V gene lost 4 bases and the J gene lost 5 bases, with 8 bases spanning the gap. Germline V gene data show CDR1 as MNHEY and CDR2 as SVGAGI. This CDR3 reads CASSWAKTGELFF. Written as DNA, the CDR3 is TGTGCCAGCAGTTGGGCCAAAACCGGGGAGCTGTTTTTT.

The CDR3 coding sequence is TGTGCCAGCAGGACTCGGGCACAAGAGACCCAGTACTTC. Translation gives CASRTRAQETQYF. V is TRBV27 and J is TRBJ2-5; D is uncertain. V was clipped by 6 bases and J by 2 bases, with 10 bases between them. CDR1 MNHEY and CDR2 SMNVEV come from the germline V gene (reference sequence). There are 13 residues in the CDR3.

V is TRBV4-3 and J is TRBJ2-7, with D perhaps TRBD2 (5 bases). The CDR3 length is 15 residues. Germline assignment: CDR1 LGHNA and CDR2 YSLEER. V gave up 0 bases and J gave up 7 bases, with 16 bases separating them. CDR3 sequence (DNA): TGCGCCAGCAGCCAAGATTTTAAGGGAGTGAGTGAGCAGTACTTC. This encodes CASSQDFKGVSEQYF.

V and J are TRBV20-1 and TRBJ2-7, with no clear D. Trimming removed 3 bases at V and 1 base at J, with 10 bases between. The CDR3 has 13 amino acids. In germline, CDR1 is DFQATT, CDR2 SNEGSKA (reference sequence). The CDR3 DNA is TGCAGTGCTAGCTCGCCACGTTCCTACGAGCAGTACTTC. It encodes CSASSPRSYEQYF.

This clonotype was recorded many times. The V call is TRBV6-2 or TRBV6-3, the J call TRBJ1-6, with D possibly TRBD1 on 5 matching bases. The CDR3 has 17 amino acids. Trimming left V 5 bases short and J 0 bases short, with 14 bases between. CDR1 is MNHEY and CDR2 is SVGEGT in the germline V gene. Written as DNA, the CDR3 is TGTGCCAGCAGTACTGGGACCGCGAGCTCCTATAATTCACCCCTCCACTTT. The encoded protein is CASSTGTASSYNSPLHF.